The 23 T cell receptor beta chains reported below all come from one sample, sequenced in a study of chemoradiotherapy in HPV16-positive cancers. Measured with immunoSEQ multiplex PCR; TCRdb has only the in-frame clones, and not every one. This table holds nearly 35,000 clones, 92% found once. The sample consisted of blood, taken from a patient who underwent chemoradiotherapy. These receptors were collected from a human donor with HPV-associated anogenital cancer.

V is TRBV5-1 and J is TRBJ2-1; TRBD1 might be the D (6 bases). The length of the CDR3 is 15 residues. V shed 0 bases and J shed 2 bases, with 9 bases lying between them. Per the germline V gene, CDR1 is SGHRS and CDR2 is YFSETQ. The CDR3 bases are TGCGCCAGCAGCTTGGGAGGGGGAACCTACAATGAGCAGTTCTTC. This translates into CASSLGGGTYNEQFF.

The rearrangement joins TRBV7-8 to TRBJ2-5; D possibly matches TRBD1 or TRBD2 (5 bases each). V lost 0 bases to trimming and J lost 1 base, with 6 bases between them. The CDR3 spans 14 residues. Germline V lookup: CDR1 SGHVS, CDR2 FQNEAQ. The CDR3 spells CASSLAGVQETQYF. In DNA form, the CDR3 reads TGTGCCAGCAGCTTAGCGGGGGTCCAAGAGACCCAGTACTTC.

The CDR3 DNA reads TGTGCCAGCAGTCCTGACAGCGCGGGAAACACCATATATTTT. The encoded protein is CASSPDSAGNTIYF. V and J are TRBV2 and TRBJ1-3, with TRBD1 as a possible D gene (5 bases). V shed 5 bases and J shed 4 bases, with 12 bases lying between them. CDR1 is SNHLY and CDR2 is FYNNEI in the germline V gene. The CDR3 is 14 amino acids.

The V and J genes are TRBV15 and TRBJ2-1; TRBD1 matches 9 bases. The CDR3 runs to 17 residues. The V and J ends lost 1 base and 4 bases, in that order; junction bases with no gene match: 8. Germline CDR1 LNHNV, CDR2 YYDKDF (reference sequence). CDR3 nucleotides: TGTGCCACCAGCAGAGGGGGGGTGGGACAGGGATACAATGAGCAGTTCTTC. Translation: CATSRGGVGQGYNEQFF. The full variable domain, with the rest looked up from reference TRBV15 and TRBJ2-1, is DAMVIQNPRYQVTQFGKPVTLSCSQTLNHNVMYWYQQKSSQAPKLLFHYYDKDFNNEADTPDNFQSRRPNTSFCFLDIRSPGLGDTAMYLCATSRGGVGQGYNEQFFGPGTRLTVL.

The chain has TRBV6-5 and TRBJ1-1; D might be TRBD1 (6 bases). The CDR3 is 15 residues long. CDR1 and CDR2 (germline): MNHEY, SVGAGI. The V and J ends lost 6 bases and 0 bases respectively, with 14 bases between them. CDR3: CASRSSGTMNTEAFF. CDR3 bases: TGTGCCAGCAGATCATCCGGGACAATGAACACTGAAGCTTTCTTT.

The CDR3: CASSLISYEQYF. The CDR3 coding sequence is TGTGCCAGCAGCTTAATCTCCTACGAGCAGTACTTC. The rearrangement joins TRBV7-9 to TRBJ2-7; D is unclear. This CDR3 contains 12 residues. The ends were cut back, 2 bases at V and 0 bases at J, with 2 bases in the middle. Germline-derived CDR1 and CDR2 are SEHNR and FQNEAQ (reference sequence).

V and J are TRBV6-4 and TRBJ1-1; D gene ambiguous. V lost 4 bases to trimming and J lost 0 bases, with 6 bases between them. The CDR3 runs 13 residues. Germline lookup yields CDR1 MRHNA and CDR2 SNTAGT. The chain's CDR3 is CASSVKMNTEAFF. DNA for the CDR3: TGTGCCAGCAGTGTTAAAATGAACACTGAAGCTTTCTTT.

The chain couples TRBV9 to TRBJ2-7; the D call may be TRBD1 or TRBD2 (5 bases each). V dropped 4 bases and J dropped 7 bases, with 21 bases sitting between them. CDR1 and CDR2 from the germline V gene are SGDLS and YYNGEE. This CDR3 is 15 amino acids long. CDR3 amino acids: CASSRGLGEFSEQYF. The CDR3 coding sequence is TGTGCCAGCAGCCGAGGTTTAGGGGAGTTTTCGGAGCAGTACTTC.

The chain joins TRBV21-1 to TRBJ2-5; the DNA was not compared with TRBD1, the D call given in the table. TRBV21-1 is listed as a pseudogene. The CDR3 consists of 15 residues. For the CDR3, the DNA is TGTGCCAGCAGCGTTCGACAGGAATACCAAGAGACCCAGTACTTC. This encodes CASSVRQEYQETQYF.

The chain uses TRBV7-9 and TRBJ1-2; D not resolved. In germline, CDR1 is SEHNR, CDR2 FQNEAQ (reference sequence). V was trimmed by 0 bases and J by 2 bases, leaving 10 bases between them. This CDR3 is 15 amino acids long. CDR3 sequence reads: CASSLASLSNYGYTF. The DNA for the CDR3 is TGTGCCAGCAGCTTAGCGTCCCTTTCGAACTATGGCTACACCTTC.

V usage is TRBV2 and J usage is TRBJ2-2; D not resolved. V gave up 6 bases and J gave up 4 bases, with 9 bases separating them. The CDR3 spans 13 residues. The germline CDR1 and CDR2 sequences are SNHLY and FYNNEI. The CDR3 spells CASSFLGTGELFF. CDR3 DNA sequence: TGTGCCAGCAGCTTTCTAGGCACCGGGGAGCTGTTTTTT.

The rearrangement joins TRBV7-9 to TRBJ1-2; D is unclear. The CDR3 is 14 amino acids. V was clipped by 5 bases and J by 8 bases, with 18 bases between them. Germline lookup yields CDR1 SEHNR and CDR2 FQNEAQ (reference sequence). In DNA, the CDR3 is TGTGCCAGCAGCCTTGACCGGGCCGGCGCGGGCTACACCTTC. Translated, it gives CASSLDRAGAGYTF.

Regarding this clone: An end of the junction differs from the germline gene, which may be a read error. The V and J genes are TRBV2 and TRBJ1-2, with D unclear. The germline CDR1 and CDR2 sequences are SNHLY and FYNNEI. The CDR3 runs to 13 residues. The CDR3, as DNA: TGTGCCGGCAGGAGGACGTACATCTCGGGCTACACCTTC. Encoded protein: CAGRRTYISGYTF.

This clone was seen just once. V gene TRBV7-9 combines with J gene TRBJ2-7, with TRBD1 as a possible D gene (6 bases). The length of the CDR3 is 17 residues. Trimming shortened V by 5 bases and J by 5 bases, and 25 bases separated the two germline ends. CDR1 SEHNR and CDR2 FQNEAQ come from the germline V gene (reference sequence). CDR3 amino acids: CASSTTTWDKRDNEQYF. CDR3 DNA: TGTGCCAGCAGCACAACAACATGGGACAAGAGGGATAACGAGCAGTACTTC.

The rearrangement links TRBV6-1 to TRBJ2-1, with D possibly being TRBD1 (6 bases). Germline V gene data show CDR1 as MNHNS and CDR2 as SASEGT. The CDR3 extends over 14 amino acids. Trimming cost V 3 bases and J 8 bases, with 14 bases left between them. CDR3: CASSELLGADEQFF. The CDR3, as DNA: TGTGCCAGCAGTGAGTTACTGGGGGCTGATGAGCAGTTCTTC.

This clone was found a few times. The chain is built from TRBV6-1 and TRBJ1-5, with D unresolved. The CDR3 contains 13 residues. CDR1 and CDR2 from the germline V gene are MNHNS and SASEGT. Trimming took 8 bases from V and 0 from J, leaving 8 bases between them. The CDR3 nucleotides read TGTGCCAGCGCCGGGAGTAGCAATCAGCCCCAGCATTTT. This gives the protein CASAGSSNQPQHF.

The chain employs TRBV19 and TRBJ1-1, with 8 positions matching TRBD1. The length of the CDR3 is 15 residues. Germline loops: CDR1 LNHDA, CDR2 SQIVND (reference sequence). J was trimmed by 4 bases and V by 5 bases; bases with no gene match: 9. CDR3 nucleotides: TGTGCCAGTAGTCCCCGCCAGGGGGCCAGCACTGAAGCTTTCTTT. Its translation is CASSPRQGASTEAFF.

This chain joins TRBV5-6 and TRBJ2-4; D gene unclear. Germline CDR1 reads SGHDT; CDR2 reads YYEEEE. The CDR3 has 16 residues. The ends were cut back, 0 bases at V and 9 bases at J, with 19 bases in the middle. The CDR3: CASSLARLVRLGIQYF. The CDR3 region has the DNA TGTGCCAGCAGCTTGGCCCGATTGGTTCGACTGGGCATTCAGTACTTC. The whole variable domain, remainder taken from reference TRBV5-6 and TRBJ2-4, is DAGVTQSPTHLIKTRGQQVTLRCSPKSGHDTVSWYQQALGQGPQFIFQYYEEEERQRGNFPDRFSGHQFPNYSSELNVNALLLGDSALYLCASSLARLVRLGIQYFGAGTRLSVL.

V usage is TRBV2 and J usage is TRBJ1-1; D ambiguous. The CDR3 covers 11 residues. The V gene lost 5 bases and the J gene lost 4 bases, with 5 bases spanning the gap. The germline V gene encodes CDR1 SNHLY and CDR2 FYNNEI. The CDR3 reads CASSRATEAFF. The DNA for the CDR3 is TGTGCCAGCAGTAGGGCCACTGAAGCTTTCTTT. The complete variable domain, with remaining parts taken from reference TRBV2 and TRBJ1-1, reads EPEVTQTPSHQVTQMGQEVILRCVPISNHLYFYWYRQILGQKVEFLVSFYNNEISEKSEIFDDQFSVERPDGSNFTLKIRSTKLEDSAMYFCASSRATEAFFGQGTRLTVV.

The V gene is TRBV7-2, the J gene TRBJ1-2; D gene unclear. CDR1 and CDR2 (germline): SGHTA, FQGNSA. This CDR3 contains 14 residues. V was shortened by 8 bases and J by 4 bases, with 17 bases between the two germline ends. The CDR3, as DNA: TGTGCCAGCGAGAGGTCATCCTTCTCCTATGGCTACACCTTC. Protein: CASERSSFSYGYTF.

This clone was recorded only once. The chain recombines TRBV7-2 with TRBJ2-1; D uncertain. Germline V gene lookup returns CDR1 SGHTA and CDR2 FQGNSA. The CDR3 extends over 17 amino acids. The V gene lost 3 bases and the J gene lost 6 bases, with 21 bases spanning the gap. CDR3 amino acids: CASSFQEWLLRANEQFF. Written as DNA, the CDR3 is TGTGCCAGCAGCTTCCAGGAGTGGCTATTACGCGCCAATGAGCAGTTCTTC. The variable domain in full, with the rest retrieved from reference TRBV7-2 and TRBJ2-1, is GAGVSQSPSNKVTEKGKDVELRCDPISGHTALYWYRQSLGQGLEFLIYFQGNSAPDKSGLPSDRFSAERTGGSVSTLTIQRTQQEDSAVYLCASSFQEWLLRANEQFFGPGTRLTVL.

This chain links TRBV19 with TRBJ1-5; possibly TRBD1 for D (6 bases). From germline, CDR1 is LNHDA and CDR2 SQIVND (reference sequence). The CDR3 has 15 amino acids. Between the trimmed V and J ends, which lost 7 bases and 4 bases, there was a span of 17 bases. CDR3 in DNA: TGTGCCAGTAACACCAGGGGAGCGGGTAATCAGCCCCAGCATTTT. It codes for CASNTRGAGNQPQHF.

V gene TRBV5-1 combines with J gene TRBJ1-4; 9 bases fit TRBD1. V trimming: 2 bases; J trimming: 0 bases; junction bases outside the gene matches: 5. Germline loops: CDR1 SGHRS, CDR2 YFSETQ. This CDR3 comprises 17 residues. The CDR3 bases are TGCGCCAGCAGCTTAGGGACAGGGTCTTCAACTAATGAAAAACTGTTTTTT. It specifies CASSLGTGSSTNEKLFF.